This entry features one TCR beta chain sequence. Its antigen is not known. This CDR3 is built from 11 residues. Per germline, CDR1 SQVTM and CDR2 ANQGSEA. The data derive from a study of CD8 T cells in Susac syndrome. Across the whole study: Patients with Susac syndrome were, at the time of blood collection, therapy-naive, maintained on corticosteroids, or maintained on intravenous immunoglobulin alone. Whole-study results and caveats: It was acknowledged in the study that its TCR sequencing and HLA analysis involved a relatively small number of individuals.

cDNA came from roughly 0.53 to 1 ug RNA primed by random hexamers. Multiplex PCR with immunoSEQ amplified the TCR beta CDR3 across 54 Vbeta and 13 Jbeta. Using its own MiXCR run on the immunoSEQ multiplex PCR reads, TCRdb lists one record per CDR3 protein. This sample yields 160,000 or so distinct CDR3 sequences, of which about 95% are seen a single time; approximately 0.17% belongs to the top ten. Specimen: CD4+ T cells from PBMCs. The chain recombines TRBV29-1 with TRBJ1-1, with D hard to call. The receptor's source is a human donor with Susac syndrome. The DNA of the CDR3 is TGCACCGCGAGGTCGGCAGGAGAAGCTTTCTTT. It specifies CTARSAGEAFF.